The source of this TCR beta chain is a study of shared clonotypes between healthy human individuals. General study findings and limits: Relative to clonotypes present in all four donors, those not shared had lower generation probabilities. Memory subsets generally showed lower estimated richness than naive subsets.

This clone occurred once. As yet, its antigen is unknown. The germline V gene has CDR1 MDHEN and CDR2 SYDVKM. The CDR3 contains 15 residues. The V end was cut by 1 base, the J end by 4 bases, with 11 bases between. The data were produced by immunoSEQ multiplex PCR, yet TCRdb's version contains in-frame clones alone and is incomplete. This sample has about 770,000 clones, with roughly 72% found just once. The sample was memory CD4+ T cells sorted from blood. Subset here: CD45RA-negative fraction. This receptor was identified in a woman in her 30s in good health. V and J are TRBV28 and TRBJ2-1; tentatively, D is TRBD1 (5 bases). The CDR3 nucleotides read TGTGCCAGCAGTTTATTAGGGGCTGGGTACAATGAGCAGTTCTTC. This encodes CASSLLGAGYNEQFF.